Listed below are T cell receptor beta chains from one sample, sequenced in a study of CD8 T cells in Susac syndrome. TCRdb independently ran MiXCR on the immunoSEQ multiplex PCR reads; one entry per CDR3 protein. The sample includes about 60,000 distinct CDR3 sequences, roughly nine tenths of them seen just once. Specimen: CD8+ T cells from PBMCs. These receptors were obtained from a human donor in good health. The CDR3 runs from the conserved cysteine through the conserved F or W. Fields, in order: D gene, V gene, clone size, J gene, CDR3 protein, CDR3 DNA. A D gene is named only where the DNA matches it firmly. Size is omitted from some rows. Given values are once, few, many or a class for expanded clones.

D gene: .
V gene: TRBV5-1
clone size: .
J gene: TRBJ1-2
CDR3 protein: CASSFRDGYYGYTF
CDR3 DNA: TGCGCCAGCAGCTTCCGCGACGGGTACTATGGCTACACCTTC

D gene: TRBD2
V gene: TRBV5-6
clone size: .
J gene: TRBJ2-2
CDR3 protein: CASSLGLAGFNTGELFF
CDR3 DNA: TGTGCCAGCAGCTTGGGACTAGCGGGGTTTAACACCGGGGAGCTGTTTTTT

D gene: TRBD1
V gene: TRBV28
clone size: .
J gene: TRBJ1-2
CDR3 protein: CASSLPGQGGYYGYTF
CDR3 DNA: TGTGCCAGCAGTTTACCGGGACAGGGCGGGTACTATGGCTACACCTTC

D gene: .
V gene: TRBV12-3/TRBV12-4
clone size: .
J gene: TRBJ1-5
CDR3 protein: CASSSGGGGQPQHF
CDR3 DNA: TGTGCCAGCAGTTCAGGTGGGGGCGGTCAGCCCCAGCATTTT

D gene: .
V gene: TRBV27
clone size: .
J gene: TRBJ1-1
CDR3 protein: CASRITGLMNTEAFF
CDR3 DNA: TGTGCCAGCAGGATAACAGGGTTGATGAACACTGAAGCTTTCTTT

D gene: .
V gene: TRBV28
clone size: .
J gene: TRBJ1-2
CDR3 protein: CASSSGNYGYTF
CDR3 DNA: TGTGCCAGCAGTTCCGGAAACTATGGCTACACCTTC

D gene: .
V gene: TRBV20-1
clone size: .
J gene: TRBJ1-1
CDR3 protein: CSARDDVSSNTEAFF
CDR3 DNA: TGCAGTGCTAGAGATGACGTGAGTTCGAACACTGAAGCTTTCTTT

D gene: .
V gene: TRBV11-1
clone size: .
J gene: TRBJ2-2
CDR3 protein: CASSLEVFTGELFF
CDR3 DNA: TGTGCCAGCAGCTTAGAGGTGTTTACCGGGGAGCTGTTTTTT

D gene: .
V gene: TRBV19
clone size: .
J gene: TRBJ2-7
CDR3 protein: CASSIAGNSYEQYF
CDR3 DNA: TGTGCCAGTAGTATAGCTGGCAACTCATACGAGCAGTACTTC

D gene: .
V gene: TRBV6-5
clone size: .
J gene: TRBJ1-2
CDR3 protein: CASSPLMGRYGYTF
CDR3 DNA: TGTGCCAGCAGTCCTCTCATGGGCCGCTATGGCTACACCTTC

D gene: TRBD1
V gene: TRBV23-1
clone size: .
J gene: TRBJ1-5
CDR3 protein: CATGGFDQPQHF
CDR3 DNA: TGCGCCACAGGGGGGTTTGACCAGCCCCAGCATTTT

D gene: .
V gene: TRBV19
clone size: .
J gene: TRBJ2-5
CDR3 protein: CASSIAGRGKETQYF
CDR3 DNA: TGTGCCAGTAGTATAGCAGGCCGGGGGAAAGAGACCCAGTACTTC

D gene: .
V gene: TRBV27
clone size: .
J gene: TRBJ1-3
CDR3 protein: CASSLSHRQMDTIYF
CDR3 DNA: TGTGCCAGCAGTTTATCTCACCGACAGATGGACACCATATATTTT

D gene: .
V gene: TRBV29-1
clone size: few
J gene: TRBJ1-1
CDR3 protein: CSSSGNTEAFF
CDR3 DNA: TGCAGCAGCTCCGGGAACACTGAAGCTTTCTTT

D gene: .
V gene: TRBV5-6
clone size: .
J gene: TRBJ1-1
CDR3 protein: CASSRERSGGTEAFF
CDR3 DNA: TGTGCCAGCAGCCGTGAACGGTCGGGGGGCACTGAAGCTTTCTTT

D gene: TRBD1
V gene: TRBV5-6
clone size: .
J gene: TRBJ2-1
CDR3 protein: CASSTGVAGGYNEQFF
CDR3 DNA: TGTGCCAGCAGCACTGGGGTCGCAGGGGGCTACAATGAGCAGTTCTTC

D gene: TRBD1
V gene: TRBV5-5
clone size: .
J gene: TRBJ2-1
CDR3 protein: CASSVQGDNEQFF
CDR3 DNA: TGTGCCAGCAGCGTACAGGGGGACAATGAGCAGTTCTTC

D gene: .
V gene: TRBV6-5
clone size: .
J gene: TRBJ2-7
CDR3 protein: CASSYRWGASYEQYF
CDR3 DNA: TGTGCCAGCAGTTACCGGTGGGGGGCCTCCTACGAGCAGTACTTC

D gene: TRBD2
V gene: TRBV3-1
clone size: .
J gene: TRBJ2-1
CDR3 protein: CASSQPTSGDSYNEQFF
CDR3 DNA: TGTGCCAGCAGCCAACCTACTAGCGGGGATTCCTACAATGAGCAGTTCTTC

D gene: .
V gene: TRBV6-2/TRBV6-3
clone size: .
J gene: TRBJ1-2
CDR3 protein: CASSNLNRAGGYTF
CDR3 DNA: TGTGCCAGCAGCAACTTAAACAGGGCTGGTGGCTACACCTTC

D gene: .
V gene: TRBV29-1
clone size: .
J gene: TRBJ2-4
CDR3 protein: CSVEDPTLSEGNIQYF
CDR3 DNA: TGCAGCGTTGAAGACCCGACACTCTCAGAAGGAAACATTCAGTACTTC

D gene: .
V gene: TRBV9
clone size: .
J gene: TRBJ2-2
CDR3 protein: CASSDFTGELFF
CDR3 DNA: TGTGCCAGCAGCGACTTCACCGGGGAGCTGTTTTTT

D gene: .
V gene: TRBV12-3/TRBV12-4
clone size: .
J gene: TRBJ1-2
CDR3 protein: CASSLTGPHSYTF
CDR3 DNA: TGTGCCAGCAGTTTAACAGGTCCCCACAGCTACACCTTC

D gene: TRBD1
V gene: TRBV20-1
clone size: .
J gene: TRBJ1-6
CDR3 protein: CSVKTGGAYNSPLHF
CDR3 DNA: TGCAGTGTTAAAACAGGGGGCGCTTATAATTCACCCCTCCACTTT

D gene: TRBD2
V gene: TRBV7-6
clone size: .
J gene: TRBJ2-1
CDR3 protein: CASSLALAGGPPEQFF
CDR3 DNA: TGTGCCAGCAGCTTAGCGCTAGCGGGGGGCCCACCTGAGCAGTTCTTC

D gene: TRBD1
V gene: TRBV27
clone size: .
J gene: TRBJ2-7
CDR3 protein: CASSARTGYEQYF
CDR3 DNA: TGTGCCAGCAGTGCCCGGACAGGTTACGAGCAGTACTTC

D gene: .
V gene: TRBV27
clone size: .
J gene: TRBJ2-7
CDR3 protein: CASSFKGESYEQYF
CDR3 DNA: TGTGCCAGCAGTTTTAAAGGGGAGAGCTACGAGCAGTACTTC

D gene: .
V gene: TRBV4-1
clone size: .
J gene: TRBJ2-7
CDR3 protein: CASSQGPATYEQYF
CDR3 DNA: TGCGCCAGCAGCCAAGGGCCGGCCACCTACGAGCAGTACTTC

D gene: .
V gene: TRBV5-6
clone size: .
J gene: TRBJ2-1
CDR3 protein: CASSLEGYEQFF
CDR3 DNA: TGTGCCAGCAGCTTGGAGGGCTATGAGCAGTTCTTC

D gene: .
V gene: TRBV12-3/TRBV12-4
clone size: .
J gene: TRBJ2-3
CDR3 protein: CASSWEVDTDTQYF
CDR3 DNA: TGTGCCAGCAGCTGGGAGGTGGACACAGATACGCAGTATTTT

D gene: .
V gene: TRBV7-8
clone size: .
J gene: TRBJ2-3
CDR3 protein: CASSSGGDTQYF
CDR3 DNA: TGTGCCAGCAGCTCAGGCGGAGATACGCAGTATTTT

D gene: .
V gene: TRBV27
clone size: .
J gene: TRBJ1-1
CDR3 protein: CASSLGAVTEAFF
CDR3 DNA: TGTGCCAGCAGTTTAGGGGCGGTTACTGAAGCTTTCTTT

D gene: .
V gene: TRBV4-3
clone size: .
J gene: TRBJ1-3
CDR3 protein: CASSQDKTSNTIYF
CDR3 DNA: TGCGCCAGCAGCCAAGATAAGACGTCCAACACCATATATTTT

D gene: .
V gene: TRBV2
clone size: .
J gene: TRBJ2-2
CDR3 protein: CASSEARHWGNTGELFF
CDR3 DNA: TGTGCCAGCAGTGAAGCGCGTCATTGGGGGAACACCGGGGAGCTGTTTTTT

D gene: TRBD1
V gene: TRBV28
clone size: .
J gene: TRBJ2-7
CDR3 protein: CASSSRQGYEQYF
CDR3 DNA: TGTGCCAGCAGTTCTAGACAGGGCTACGAGCAGTACTTC

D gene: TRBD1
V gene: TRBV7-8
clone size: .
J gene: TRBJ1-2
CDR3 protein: CASSLRSTGGWKTGIVYGYTF
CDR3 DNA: TGTGCCAGCAGCTTAAGGTCAACGGGGGGGTGGAAGACAGGGATTGTCTATGGCTACACCTTC

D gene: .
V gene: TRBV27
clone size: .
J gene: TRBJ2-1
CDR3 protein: CASSLFQETYNEQFF
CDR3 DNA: TGTGCCAGCAGTTTATTCCAGGAGACTTACAATGAGCAGTTCTTC

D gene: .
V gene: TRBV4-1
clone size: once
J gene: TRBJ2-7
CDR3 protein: CASSFRVGRYEQYF
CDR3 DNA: TGCGCCAGCAGCTTCCGTGTGGGTCGGTACGAGCAGTACTTC

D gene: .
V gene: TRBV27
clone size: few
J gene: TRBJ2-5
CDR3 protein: CASSSTLGRLQETQYF
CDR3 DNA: TGTGCCAGCAGTTCCACACTAGGACGTCTCCAAGAGACCCAGTACTTC

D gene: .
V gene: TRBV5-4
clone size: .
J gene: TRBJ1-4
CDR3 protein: CAGSYNNEKLFF
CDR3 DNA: TGTGCCGGCAGCTACAACAATGAAAAACTGTTTTTT

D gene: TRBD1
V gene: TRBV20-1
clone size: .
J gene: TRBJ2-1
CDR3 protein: CSAEGQGTYNEQFF
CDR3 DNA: TGCAGTGCTGAAGGACAGGGGACTTACAATGAGCAGTTCTTC

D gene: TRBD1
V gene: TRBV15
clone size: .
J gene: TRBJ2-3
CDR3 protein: CATRQPGQGSDTQYF
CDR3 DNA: TGTGCCACCAGACAACCGGGACAGGGATCGGATACGCAGTATTTT

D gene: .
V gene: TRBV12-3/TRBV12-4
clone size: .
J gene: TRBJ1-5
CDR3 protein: CASSPRAGDSNQPQHF
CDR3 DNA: TGTGCCAGCAGTCCCCGGGCAGGCGATAGCAATCAGCCCCAGCATTTT

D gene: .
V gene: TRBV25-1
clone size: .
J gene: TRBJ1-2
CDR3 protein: CASSEYHGYTF
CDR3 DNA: TGTGCCAGCAGTGAATATCATGGCTACACCTTC

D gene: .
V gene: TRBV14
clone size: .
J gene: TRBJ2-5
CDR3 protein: CASSLTEQETQYF
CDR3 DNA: TGTGCCAGCAGCCTCACTGAACAAGAGACCCAGTACTTC